Following are 16 T cell receptor beta chains from one sample sequenced in a study of shared clonotypes between healthy human individuals. Measured with immunoSEQ multiplex PCR; TCRdb has only the in-frame clones, and not every one. The sample holds 450,000 to 500,000 clones, roughly 85% seen once. Sequencing was done on a sample of PBMCs. The receptors originated from a woman aged 40 to 50 in good health. Some clones in this sample may be carry-over from other donors' samples.

This rearrangement joins TRBV10-3 to TRBJ2-2; D is undetermined. The length of the CDR3 is 11 residues. Trimming removed 2 bases at V and 6 bases at J, with 1 base between. Germline V gene lookup returns CDR1 ENHRY and CDR2 SYGVKD. The CDR3 region is CAISEPGELFF. The CDR3 region has the DNA TGTGCCATCAGTGAGCCCGGGGAGCTGTTTTTT.

The chain links TRBV2 to TRBJ1-1; D uncertain. V shed 3 bases and J shed 3 bases, with 11 bases lying between them. The CDR3 length is 14 residues. Germline CDR1 is SNHLY and CDR2 is FYNNEI. The CDR3 here is CASSERAPYTEAFF. The CDR3, as DNA: TGTGCCAGCAGTGAGAGGGCCCCCTACACTGAAGCTTTCTTT.

This clone has a handful of counts. The chain uses TRBV28 and TRBJ2-1; D gene ambiguous. This CDR3 spans 11 amino acids. V dropped 8 bases and J dropped 9 bases, with 11 bases sitting between them. CDR1 and CDR2 (germline): MDHEN, SYDVKM. In DNA form, the CDR3 reads TGTGCCAGCGCTATAGCTAGTGAGCAGTTCTTC. It yields the protein CASAIASEQFF.

This chain uses TRBV6-1 with TRBJ2-1, with D possibly matching TRBD1 (6 bases). The CDR3 has 12 amino acids. Trimming removed 11 bases at V and 10 bases at J, with 18 bases between. CDR1 is MNHNS, CDR2 SASEGT, per germline. The CDR3 sequence: CALRQAISEQFF. The CDR3 DNA follows: TGTGCCCTCAGACAGGCGATTAGCGAGCAGTTCTTC.

This sequence joins TRBV29-1 and TRBJ2-4, with 7 positions matching TRBD1. Per the germline V gene, CDR1 is SQVTM and CDR2 is ANQGSEA. CDR3 length: 14 amino acids. The trim removed 7 bases at V and 0 bases at J, leaving 6 bases unmatched. The CDR3 region has the DNA TGCAGCGCCAGACAGGGTGGAGCCAAAAACATTCAGTACTTC. Translated, it gives CSARQGGAKNIQYF.

The chain has TRBV7-9 and TRBJ2-7; 8 bases are shared with TRBD2. J gave up 3 bases and V 5 bases, and 12 bases lay outside the gene matches. The V gene's germline CDR1 is SEHNR and CDR2 FQNEAQ (reference sequence). CDR3 length equals 16 residues. CDR3: CASSPPPASGRYEQYF. The CDR3 DNA reads as TGTGCCAGCAGCCCACCCCCCGCTAGCGGGCGCTACGAGCAGTACTTC.

This clone was seen just once. The chain combines TRBV7-3 with TRBJ2-1; TRBD1 matches 7 bases. This CDR3 contains 13 residues. Germline assignment: CDR1 SGHTA and CDR2 FQGTGA. V was pared by 2 bases and J by 7 bases, with 2 bases of the junction left unmatched. The CDR3 DNA reads as TGTGCCAGCAGCTTAGGGACAGTTAATGAGCAGTTCTTC. This translates into CASSLGTVNEQFF.

The chain joins TRBV7-6 to TRBJ2-3; TRBD1 aligns across 8 bases. The CDR3 covers 16 residues. J lost 3 bases, V lost 5 bases, and 10 bases had no gene match. Germline CDR1 and CDR2: SGHVS and FNYEAQ. The CDR3 sequence is CASSRYAGGATDTQYF. DNA of the CDR3: TGTGCCAGCAGCCGATACGCAGGGGGCGCGACAGATACGCAGTATTTT.

The genes are TRBV4-3 and TRBJ2-1, with TRBD2 matching 12 bases. This CDR3 is built from 16 residues. Germline V gene data show CDR1 as LGHNA and CDR2 as YSLEER. Trimming cost V 4 bases and J 6 bases; bases outside gene matches: 7. In nucleotides, the CDR3 is TGCGCCAGCAGCCGACTAGCGGGAGAAGGGGGCAATGAGCAGTTCTTC. Protein sequence: CASSRLAGEGGNEQFF.

The chain is built from TRBV5-1 and TRBJ2-1; 8 bases are a match to TRBD2. CDR3 length: 16 residues. After removal of 1 base from V and 8 bases from J, the junction contained 11 bases not matched to a gene. Looked up from germline, CDR1 is SGHRS and CDR2 is YFSETQ. The CDR3 bases are TGCGCCAGCAGCTTGCAAAGCGGGAGCACGGTCGATGAGCAGTTCTTC. This sequence encodes CASSLQSGSTVDEQFF.

The chain couples TRBV7-2 to TRBJ2-7; no firm D call. V lost 1 base, J lost 0 bases, and 19 bases lay in between. Germline V gives CDR1 SGHTA, CDR2 FQGNSA. This CDR3 region has 18 residues. The CDR3 loop is CASSLVFSWQISSYEQYF. For the CDR3, the DNA is TGTGCCAGCAGCTTAGTTTTTTCCTGGCAGATTAGCTCCTACGAGCAGTACTTC.

The genes are TRBV9 and TRBJ2-6, with D hard to call. V shed 7 bases and J shed 5 bases, with 16 bases lying between them. Germline CDR1 SGDLS, CDR2 YYNGEE. The CDR3 runs 15 residues. CDR3 coding DNA: TGTGCCAGCTGTCTCAAACAAAGTCGGGCCAACGTCCTGACTTTC. Its protein product is CASCLKQSRANVLTF.

The chain joins TRBV29-1 to TRBJ1-1; D gene unclear. V was pared by 2 bases and J by 1 base, with 8 bases between. The germline gives CDR1 SQVTM, CDR2 ANQGSEA. This CDR3 is built from 13 residues. The CDR3 DNA reads TGCAGCGTTGAACTGTTCACGAACACTGAAGCTTTCTTT. It encodes CSVELFTNTEAFF. The full variable domain, completed using reference TRBV29-1 and TRBJ1-1, is SAVISQKPSRDICQRGTSLTIQCQVDSQVTMMFWYRQQPGQSLTLIATANQGSEATYESGFVIDKFPISRPNLTFSTLTVSNMSPEDSSIYLCSVELFTNTEAFFGQGTRLTVV.

The chain uses TRBV30 and TRBJ2-5; 8 bases fit TRBD1. The CDR3 covers 14 residues. J lost 2 bases, V lost 1 base, and 3 bases had no gene match. Germline lookup yields CDR1 GTSNPN and CDR2 SVGIG (reference sequence). In DNA, the CDR3 is TGTGCCTGGAGTGCGGACAGGGTGCAAGAGACCCAGTACTTC. This encodes CAWSADRVQETQYF.

With respect to this clone: Within the sample, other DNA sequences also encode this same CDR3. The genes are TRBV19 and TRBJ1-1, with a weak D call TRBD1 (6 bases). The V gene's germline CDR1 is LNHDA and CDR2 SQIVND (reference sequence). V was pared by 6 bases and J by 11 bases, with 22 bases between. The CDR3 is 14 residues long. The CDR3 region has the DNA TGTGCCAGTAGGGGAGGACAGCGACCGGGAGAGGCTTTCTTT. As protein: CASRGGQRPGEAFF.

V is TRBV2 and J is TRBJ2-1, with 7 nucleotides matching TRBD2. Germline CDR1 SNHLY, CDR2 FYNNEI. This CDR3 comprises 20 residues. V trimming: 4 bases; J trimming: 1 base; junction bases outside the gene matches: 19. This CDR3 is CASSVDSLAREVVSYNEQFF. The CDR3 DNA follows: TGTGCCAGCAGTGTGGATTCGCTAGCCCGGGAGGTCGTGTCCTACAATGAGCAGTTCTTC.